Shown below are 9 T cell receptor beta chains from a single sample sequenced in a study of TIL therapy for anti-PD-1-resistant metastatic lung cancer. This was the immunoSEQ v3 assay. Clones were read by immunoSEQ multiplex PCR, and TCRdb kept only the in-frame ones, dropping some. The sample has tens of thousands of clones; 65% to 80% are singletons. Regarding time point: pre-treatment sample, taken before nivolumab and TIL therapy. Sequenced here: blood, sampled at baseline. The receptors here all came from a man between 65 and 79 years old with non-small cell lung cancer.

The genes are TRBV5-1 and TRBJ2-5, with D perhaps being TRBD1 or TRBD2 (10 bases each). The germline V gene has CDR1 SGHRS and CDR2 YFSETQ. CDR3 length: 19 amino acids. The V gene lost 1 base and the J gene lost 5 bases, with 27 bases spanning the gap. CDR3 coding DNA: TGCGCCAGCAGCTTGAAGGGGGACAGGGGCGGACTAGCGGACGAGACCCAGTACTTC. Its translation is CASSLKGDRGGLADETQYF.

This chain connects TRBV30 to TRBJ2-1; 10 bases match TRBD1. Looked up from germline, CDR1 is GTSNPN and CDR2 is SVGIG (reference sequence). With V trimmed by 1 base and J by 2 bases, 2 bases remained unmatched. The CDR3 totals 15 residues. Written as DNA, the CDR3 is TGTGCCTGGAGTGGGGGGACAGGGGCCTACAATGAGCAGTTCTTC. Translating it yields CAWSGGTGAYNEQFF.

This clone was counted between two and nine times. This chain uses TRBV4-3 with TRBJ1-3, with 9 positions matching TRBD1. The CDR3 extends over 16 amino acids. The V and J ends lost 0 bases and 2 bases, in that order; junction bases with no gene match: 2. The V gene's germline CDR1 is LGHNA and CDR2 YSLEER. CDR3 amino acids: CASSQDGQGPGNTIYF. The CDR3 DNA reads as TGCGCCAGCAGCCAAGACGGACAGGGGCCTGGAAACACCATATATTTT.

The chain is built from TRBV5-1 and TRBJ2-3, with D perhaps matching TRBD1 (5 bases). The CDR3 runs to 14 residues. Looked up from germline, CDR1 is SGHRS and CDR2 is YFSETQ. Trimming removed 7 bases from V and 0 bases from J, with 12 bases in between. In nucleotides, the CDR3 is TGCGCCAGCGCAACAGGATCTAGCACAGATACGCAGTATTTT. Translation: CASATGSSTDTQYF.

This clone came up a few times. The chain joins TRBV2 to TRBJ1-1, with TRBD1 identical over 7 bases. CDR1 is SNHLY and CDR2 is FYNNEI in the germline V gene. With V trimmed by 6 bases and J by 2 bases, 6 bases remained unmatched. The CDR3 extends over 14 amino acids. DNA of the CDR3: TGTGCCAGCAGCGAGCGGACAGGTAACACTGAAGCTTTCTTT. Residues: CASSERTGNTEAFF.

In its sample, this clone was seen a few times. The chain has TRBV10-3 and TRBJ2-7, with 10 nucleotides matching TRBD2. Per the germline V gene, CDR1 is ENHRY and CDR2 is SYGVKD. CDR3 length: 16 residues. V was clipped by 6 bases and J by 2 bases; unmatched bases: 10. CDR3 sequence reads: CAISPGTSARPYEQYF. The CDR3 region has the DNA TGTGCCATCAGCCCCGGGACTAGCGCCCGCCCCTACGAGCAGTACTTC.

The V and J genes are TRBV7-2 and TRBJ1-1; 9 nucleotides align to TRBD1. Germline values: CDR1 SGHTA, CDR2 FQGNSA. The CDR3 runs 13 residues. Trimming removed 2 bases from V and 7 bases from J; junction bases left unmatched: 2. The CDR3 region is CASSLRQGDEAFF. CDR3 in DNA: TGTGCCAGCAGCTTAAGACAGGGGGATGAAGCTTTCTTT.

The chain links TRBV29-1 to TRBJ1-2, with D tentatively TRBD1 (5 bases). The ends were cut back, 6 bases at V and 0 bases at J, with 11 bases in the middle. The CDR3 covers 13 residues. CDR1 is SQVTM and CDR2 is ANQGSEA in the germline V gene. The CDR3, as DNA: TGCAGCGTGGGGGATACAGCTAACTATGGCTACACCTTC. Encoded protein: CSVGDTANYGYTF.

The chain carries TRBV19 and TRBJ1-3, with D hard to call. The CDR3 consists of 17 residues. Per the germline V gene, CDR1 is LNHDA and CDR2 is SQIVND (reference sequence). Trimming shortened V by 9 bases and J by 1 base, and 22 bases separated the two germline ends. The chain's CDR3 is CASHQRVRRSSGNTIYF. CDR3 DNA sequence: TGTGCCAGCCACCAACGGGTCAGACGTAGTTCTGGAAACACCATATATTTT.